The T cell receptor beta chain described here comes from a study of cytomegalovirus exposure and HLA in healthy donors. The CDR3 is made up of 15 amino acids. Germline V gives CDR1 PRHDT, CDR2 FYEKMQ (reference sequence). Trimming removed 3 bases from V and 5 bases from J; junction bases left unmatched: 3. To note about this clone: Antigen specificity is unknown.

PCR used 60 Vbeta primers and 13 Jbeta primers. The data were produced by immunoSEQ multiplex PCR, yet TCRdb's version contains in-frame clones alone and is incomplete. This table has about 130,000 clones, about 79% appearing once. Overall study findings and caveats: The authors judged a highly shared variant cluster likely a sequencing artifact. The study put 150 to 200 TCR beta chains on its list as cytomegalovirus-associated. A few chains tied to CMV proved CMV antigen-specific in vitro. The later analysis indicated that the majority of CMV-associated TCR beta chains appeared HLA-restricted.

This TCR derives from a woman aged 50 to 65 in good health and CMV-seronegative. The rearrangement joins TRBV13 to TRBJ1-4; 10 bases fit TRBD1. The material sequenced was PBMCs. In DNA, the CDR3 is TGTGCCAGCAGCTTTGGGGGACAGGGGAATGAAAAACTGTTTTTT. It is translated as CASSFGGQGNEKLFF. The full variable domain, with the rest looked up from reference TRBV13 and TRBJ1-4, is AAGVIQSPRHLIKEKRETATLKCYPIPRHDTVYWYQQGPGQDPQFLISFYEKMQSDKGSIPDRFSAQQFSDYHSELNMSSLELGDSALYFCASSFGGQGNEKLFFGSGTQLSVL.